This T cell receptor (beta chain) was sequenced in a study of T cells in women clearing cervical HPV infection. In the study overall: No precancer developed; the control's incident HPV16 infection cleared within 12 months.

CDR1 SGHRS and CDR2 YFSETQ come from the germline V gene. There are 14 residues in the CDR3. Trimming removed 7 bases from V and 9 bases from J, with 17 bases in between. The method was immunoSEQ multiplex PCR; TCRdb's version includes in-frame clones alone and lacks a portion of them. The listing records 9,000 to 15,000 clones. Points on this clone: The DNA ends 3 residues before the CDR3 does, and the rest of the CDR3 is filled in from the germline J gene.

This chain uses TRBV5-1 with TRBJ1-6, with D possibly being TRBD1 (6 bases). The sequence derives from a woman between 18 and 69 years old with a cervical HPV16 infection that either progressed to CIN3+ or cleared (not recorded which). The sequenced sample consisted of blood buffy coat. The CDR3 reads CASRRDNLLSPLHF. The sequenced part of the CDR3 DNA is TGCGCCAGCCGCCGGGACAACCTCCTTTCACCC.